This entry lists 8 T cell receptor beta chains sequenced from one sample in a study of T cells after yellow fever vaccination. TCRdb re-analysed the 5' RACE reads in MiXCR, keeping a single row per CDR3 protein. This repertoire shows more than 110,000 distinct CDR3 sequences, about 6.9% found once; its top ten account for under 0.7%. Sequenced material: CD4+ T cells sorted from PBMCs, taken 10 days after the yellow fever booster vaccination. These receptor sequences come from a man aged 30-40 years who received the YFV17D yellow fever vaccine.

This clonotype was seen at least ten times. This chain uses TRBV4-3 with TRBJ2-1; D is uncertain. This CDR3 contains 14 residues. CDR1 and CDR2 (germline): LGHNA, YSLEER. Trimming took off 0 bases at V and 9 bases at J, with 12 bases between the two ends. In DNA, the CDR3 is TGCGCCAGCAGCCAAGATCGGTCCGGCGGTGAGCAGTTCTTC. Its translation: CASSQDRSGGEQFF.

This clonotype has ten or more counts. The chain carries TRBV24-1 and TRBJ2-7; D call uncertain. The CDR3 has 13 amino acids. Germline-derived CDR1 and CDR2 are KGHDR and SFDVKD. V lost 3 bases and J 6 bases, leaving 11 bases between the germline ends. CDR3 sequence reads: CATSDPNMGEQYF. DNA for the CDR3: TGTGCCACCAGTGATCCCAACATGGGCGAGCAGTACTTC.

The table lists this clonotype with many counts. The DNA for the CDR3 is TGTGCTAGTGGAACTAGCGGGAGTGGGGAGCTGTTTTTT. This encodes CASGTSGSGELFF. This sequence joins TRBV12-5 and TRBJ2-2, with TRBD2 matching over 11 bases. V dropped 6 bases and J dropped 8; count of bases not matched to a gene: 2. This CDR3 is 13 amino acids long. The germline CDR1 and CDR2 sequences are LGHNT and FRNRAP.

In its sample, this clonotype was seen many times. The CDR3 DNA is TGCGCCAGCAGCCCCACGCCCTGGGAGACCCAGTACTTC. Translation gives CASSPTPWETQYF. The chain joins TRBV4-3 to TRBJ2-5; D remains ambiguous. CDR1 and CDR2 from the germline V gene are LGHNA and YSLEER. V shed 4 bases and J shed 5 bases, with 11 bases lying between them. The CDR3 loop spans 13 amino acids.

A remark on this clonotype: With a much larger clone just one base away, this may be a read error. The chain couples TRBV7-2 to TRBJ2-7; TRBD2 aligns across 9 bases. In germline, CDR1 is SGHTA, CDR2 FQGNSA. The CDR3 consists of 15 residues. Trimming removed 5 bases from V and 2 bases from J; junction bases left unmatched: 7. Written as DNA, the CDR3 is TGTGCCAGCAGCCTTAGCGGGAGCTGCCCCTACGAGCAGTACTTC. It yields the protein CASSLSGSCPYEQYF.

A word on this clonotype: Possible read error: a much larger clone is one base away. CDR3 coding DNA: TGTGACAGCAGTTCCCCGACAGGGGGCCAGCTGAACACCGGGGAGCTGTTTTTT. Protein product: CDSSSPTGGQLNTGELFF. The chain combines TRBV12-3 or TRBV12-4 with TRBJ2-2; TRBD1 matches at 10 bases. The CDR3 totals 18 residues.

In its sample, this clonotype was seen many times. The chain employs TRBV27 and TRBJ1-2; TRBD1 matches at 7 bases. Germline values: CDR1 MNHEY, CDR2 SMNVEV (reference sequence). J lost 3 bases, V lost 6 bases, and 7 bases had no gene match. The CDR3 is 14 amino acids. The CDR3 coding sequence is TGTGCCAGCAGGTCTAGGGGGCAGTACTATGGCTACACCTTC. Its translation: CASRSRGQYYGYTF.

At least ten counts were recorded for this clonotype. This chain's CDR3 is CATTRTFGPNEQFF. CDR3 sequence (DNA): TGTGCCACCACCCGGACATTTGGCCCCAATGAGCAGTTCTTC. The rearrangement uses TRBV27 and TRBJ2-1; a weak D match, TRBD1 (5 bases). The CDR3 is 14 residues long. Germline V gene lookup returns CDR1 MNHEY and CDR2 SMNVEV (reference sequence). V lost 10 bases to trimming and J lost 6 bases, with 19 bases between them.